A single T cell receptor (beta chain) is shown here with its context. The data were obtained in a study of blood T cell repertoires in COVID-19. TCRdb keeps only in-frame clones here, not all; method: immunoSEQ multiplex PCR. The table has fewer than 250,000 clones, roughly 80% seen once; the top ten hold around 6.4%. This TCR was sampled from an older woman with active or convalescent COVID-19. The specimen was peripheral blood.

DNA for the CDR3: TGTGCCAGCAGTTATAGAAGGAACACTGAAGCTTTCTTT. As protein: CASSYRRNTEAFF. The gene calls are TRBV27 and TRBJ1-1, with D unclear. Germline V gene data show CDR1 as MNHEY and CDR2 as SMNVEV (reference sequence). The CDR3 consists of 13 residues. V shed 4 bases and J shed 1 base, with 7 bases lying between them.